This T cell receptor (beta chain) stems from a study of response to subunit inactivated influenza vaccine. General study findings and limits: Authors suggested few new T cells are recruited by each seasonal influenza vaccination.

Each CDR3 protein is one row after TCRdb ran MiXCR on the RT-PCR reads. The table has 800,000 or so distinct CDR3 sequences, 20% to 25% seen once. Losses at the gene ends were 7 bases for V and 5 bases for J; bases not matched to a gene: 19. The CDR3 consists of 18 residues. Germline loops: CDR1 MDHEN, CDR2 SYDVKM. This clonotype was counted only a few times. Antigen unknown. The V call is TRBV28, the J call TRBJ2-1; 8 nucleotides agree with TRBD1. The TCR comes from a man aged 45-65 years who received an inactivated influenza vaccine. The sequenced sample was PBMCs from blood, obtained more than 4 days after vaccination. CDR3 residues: CASIPYAAGGLQNNEQFF. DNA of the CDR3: TGTGCCAGCATCCCTTACGCCGCAGGGGGCCTCCAGAACAATGAGCAGTTCTTC.